The T cell receptor beta chain described here comes from a study of neurological immune-mediated disorders. V was trimmed by 5 bases and J by 7 bases, leaving 17 bases between them. Germline assignment: CDR1 SGHNT and CDR2 YENEEA. The CDR3 spans 14 residues. This clonotype was found many times. TCRdb recomputed calls from the 5' RACE reads with MiXCR, one row per CDR3 protein. This table holds about 95,000 distinct CDR3 sequences, around 3.3% found once. The sequenced sample consisted of PBMCs. The receptor was isolated from a woman under 30 with multiple sclerosis. The chain uses TRBV11-3 and TRBJ2-5; D is perhaps TRBD2 (5 bases). CDR3 DNA sequence: TGTGCCAGCAGCCGAGGCGGGTCCTCGGGGACCCAGTACTTC. As protein: CASSRGGSSGTQYF.